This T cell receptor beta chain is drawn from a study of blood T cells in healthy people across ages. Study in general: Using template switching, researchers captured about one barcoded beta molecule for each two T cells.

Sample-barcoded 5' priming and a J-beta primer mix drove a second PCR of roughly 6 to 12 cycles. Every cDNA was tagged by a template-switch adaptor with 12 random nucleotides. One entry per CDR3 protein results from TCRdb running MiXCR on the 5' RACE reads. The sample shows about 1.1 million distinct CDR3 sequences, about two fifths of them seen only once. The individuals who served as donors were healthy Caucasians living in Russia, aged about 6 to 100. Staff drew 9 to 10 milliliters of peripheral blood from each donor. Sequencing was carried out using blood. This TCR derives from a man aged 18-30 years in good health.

CDR3 amino acids: CATSRQLAGIGQETQYF. Here the CDR3 DNA reads TGTGCCACCAGCAGACAGCTAGCGGGGATAGGCCAAGAGACCCAGTACTTC. This chain links TRBV15 with TRBJ2-4; 9 bases align to TRBD2. The J call is doubtful: the DNA matches TRBJ2-5 better. CDR3 length: 17 amino acids. The V gene's germline CDR1 is LNHNV and CDR2 YYDKDF (reference sequence).